This TCR beta chain was identified in a study of identical twins (TCRdb year 2016). A note on the overall study: The study deep-sequenced TCR alpha and beta repertoires from monozygotic twins, unrelated adults of various ages and cord blood to test whether fetal clonotypes persist. To rule out contamination, replicate twin experiments were performed at different times with different library preparation protocols. Study-wide findings and limitations: Out-of-frame TCR alpha sharing in monozygotic twins was systematically underestimated by recombination models, whereas sharing between unrelated individuals was in agreement with the recombination models. Invariant T cells such as MAIT and iNKT could partly confound zero-insertion analyses, though diverse VJ usage argued against this for most clonotypes. Compared with coincidental sharing between unrelated individuals, an excess of low generation-probability sequences was observed among out-of-frame TCR alpha sequences shared between twins. In beta out-of-frame sequences, excess twin sharing was weaker, because having fewer shared sequences lowered the signal-to-noise ratio. Because the same donors could not be followed over many years, conclusions were based on cross-sectional statistical analysis. Abundant cord blood beta clonotypes had fewer insertions, young adult naive repertoires showed a similar but weaker trend, and memory repertoires showed no such trend.

This clonotype showed up just a few times. It has no known antigen specificity. There are no base qualities to consult, and no much larger clone falls within one base. The CDR3 runs 14 amino acids, cysteine and phenylalanine included. CDR3 DNA is the only sequence kept; it has 42 bases, read in frame from the first base. The germline V gene gives CDR1 as SNHLY and CDR2 as FYNNEI. Trimming costs V 1 base and J 2 bases, and their ends lie 8 bases apart. Receptor libraries were prepared by 5' RACE. Sequencing was carried out with an Illumina HiSeq 2000. A universal primer binding site was introduced by template switching, and a unique molecular identifier was present in the final cDNA, enabling accurate counting of TCR cDNA molecules. Specific primers in the conserved constant-segment region were used to synthesize first-strand cDNA for the TCR alpha and beta chains. Each cDNA library was double barcoded, with a SMART-Mk sample barcode plus Illumina barcodes, to control for contamination. TruSeq adapter sequences and Illumina sample barcodes were added in two successive PCR steps. TCR alpha and beta cDNA libraries were sequenced on the Illumina HiSeq platform with custom primers. Per the authors' processing: Unique molecular identifiers were extracted from raw reads with MiGEC, and CDR3 positions were determined with MiXCR. Recombination models were inferred per individual with the repgenHMM and IGoR tools using an EM algorithm. Shared clonotypes were analyzed with the tcR package in R, and sharing was normalized by the product of cloneset sizes. Out-of-frame nonproductive sequences were analyzed to study raw recombination free of thymic and clonal selection effects. The public reads were quality trimmed at Q25 with fastp and then assembled into clones with MiXCR by TCRdb, keeping productive beta chains. Rows merge per CDR3 protein into single entries with the most common DNA and genes. These V and J calls derive from TCRdb rather than the authors' analysis. This sample has 1.5 million to 2 million distinct CDR3 sequences in its table, and around 33% of those were observed once. More than 0.25% of the sample is held by the ten biggest clonotypes.

All donors were healthy Caucasians. The source is a newborn girl in good health. Sequenced material: cord blood. Recombination connected TRBV2 to TRBJ1-2; the D gene assignment is ambiguous. The CDR3 corresponds to CASSEGAGNYGYTF. The DNA sequence is as follows: TGTGCCAGCAGTGAAGGAGCCGGGAACTATGGCTACACCTTC.